The 16 T cell receptor beta chains in this list originate from one sample, sequenced in a study of OX40 agonist ivuxolimab in advanced cancers. Data came from immunoSEQ multiplex PCR; TCRdb stores just in-frame clones and leaves some out. The sample has about 45,000 clones, about 90% seen once. Material: CD4+ or CD8+ T cells sorted from blood, obtained in a trial of the OX40 agonist ivuxolimab. The receptor source for this set is an adult with an advanced solid tumor such as melanoma, head and neck, liver or kidney cancer.

The chain employs TRBV5-4 and TRBJ2-1; D call uncertain. V was cut by 4 bases and J by 6 bases, with 14 bases left in between. Germline lookup yields CDR1 SGHNT and CDR2 YYREEE (reference sequence). The CDR3 has 14 residues. CDR3 sequence: CASSLRLARNEQFF. Written as DNA, the CDR3 is TGTGCCAGCAGCCTTCGATTAGCCCGCAATGAGCAGTTCTTC.

V and J are TRBV7-8 and TRBJ2-7, with 9 bases fitting TRBD1. The CDR3 loop spans 14 amino acids. Germline lookup yields CDR1 SGHVS and CDR2 FQNEAQ. The ends lost 5 bases at V and 7 bases at J; junction bases unmatched: 9. The CDR3 here is CASSRGQGPLEQYF. The DNA for the CDR3 is TGTGCCAGCAGCCGGGGACAGGGTCCCTTGGAGCAGTACTTC. The whole variable domain, remainder taken from reference TRBV7-8 and TRBJ2-7, is GAGVSQSPRYKVAKRGQDVALRCDPISGHVSLFWYQQALGQGPEFLTYFQNEAQLDKSGLPSDRFFAERPEGSVSTLKIQRTQQEDSAVYLCASSRGQGPLEQYFGPGTRLTVT.

This clone was picked up a small number of times. The rearrangement uses TRBV9 and TRBJ2-5; the D call may be TRBD1 or TRBD2 (6 bases each). Germline lookup yields CDR1 SGDLS and CDR2 YYNGEE. V gave up 3 bases and J gave up 4 bases, with 13 bases separating them. This CDR3 comprises 14 residues. The CDR3 is CASSEGGGSETQYF. The CDR3, as DNA: TGTGCCAGCAGCGAAGGAGGGGGTTCAGAGACCCAGTACTTC.

The CDR3 nucleotides read TGTGCCAGCGGCCCAGCGGGTACAGAAGGGACCCAGTACTTC. It is translated as CASGPAGTEGTQYF. This chain links TRBV28 with TRBJ2-5; TRBD2 might be the D (6 bases). The length of the CDR3 is 14 residues. Germline V gene data show CDR1 as MDHEN and CDR2 as SYDVKM. V was shortened by 8 bases and J by 7 bases, with 20 bases between the two germline ends.

V usage is TRBV19 and J usage is TRBJ2-1; TRBD1 agrees at 8 bases. The V gene's germline CDR1 is LNHDA and CDR2 SQIVND (reference sequence). This CDR3 contains 19 residues. The V segment lost 5 bases and the J segment 1 base; nucleotides outside the gene matches: 16. Here the CDR3 reads CASSPRRQGNFRSYNEQFF. The CDR3 DNA follows: TGTGCCAGTAGTCCGAGAAGACAGGGGAACTTCAGGTCCTACAATGAGCAGTTCTTC.

The CDR3 protein is CASSLGGYQPQHF. CDR3 sequence (DNA): TGCGCCAGCAGCTTGGGCGGTTATCAGCCCCAGCATTTT. The gene calls are TRBV5-1 and TRBJ1-5; D call uncertain. The V gene's germline CDR1 is SGHRS and CDR2 YFSETQ. This CDR3 comprises 13 residues. V was clipped by 0 bases and J by 5 bases, with 6 bases between them.

The chain has TRBV5-4 and TRBJ2-3; 7 bases fit TRBD2. Germline CDR1 reads SGHNT; CDR2 reads YYREEE (reference sequence). CDR3 size: 16 residues. V lost 2 bases, J lost 0 bases, and 6 bases stayed unmatched. DNA for the CDR3: TGTGCCAGCAGCTTTGGAGCGGGGACTAGCACAGATACGCAGTATTTT. Translating it yields CASSFGAGTSTDTQYF.

This chain links TRBV4-3 with TRBJ2-1; weak D call: TRBD2 (7 bases). CDR1 and CDR2 from the germline V gene are LGHNA and YSLEER. V was clipped by 4 bases and J by 1 base, with 23 bases between them. The CDR3 totals 19 residues. This CDR3 reads CASSLLERGGIMSYNEQFF. The CDR3 DNA reads as TGCGCCAGCAGCCTACTTGAAAGGGGGGGGATTATGTCCTACAATGAGCAGTTCTTC.

The V call is TRBV9, the J call TRBJ2-1; TRBD2 is a possible D gene (5 bases). Between the trimmed V and J ends, which lost 2 bases and 9 bases, there was a span of 18 bases. CDR1 is SGDLS, CDR2 YYNGEE, per germline. This CDR3 is built from 15 residues. CDR3 in amino acids: CASSVPSLGSSEQFF. The CDR3 DNA sequence: TGTGCCAGCAGCGTGCCTAGCTTAGGTTCCAGTGAGCAGTTCTTC. The complete variable domain, with remaining parts taken from reference TRBV9 and TRBJ2-1, reads DSGVTQTPKHLITATGQRVTLRCSPRSGDLSVYWYQQSLDQGLQFLIQYYNGEERAKGNILERFSAQQFPDLHSELNLSSLELGDSALYFCASSVPSLGSSEQFFGPGTRLTVL.

This sequence joins TRBV5-4 and TRBJ2-7; 7 bases match TRBD2. The CDR3 is 14 residues long. Germline V gene lookup returns CDR1 SGHNT and CDR2 YYREEE (reference sequence). Losses at the gene ends were 1 base for V and 2 bases for J; bases not matched to a gene: 3. The DNA for the CDR3 is TGTGCCAGCAGCTTGCTTAGCGGGCCCTACGAGCAGTACTTC. Translating it yields CASSLLSGPYEQYF.

This rearrangement joins TRBV7-9 to TRBJ2-3; TRBD1 agrees at 7 bases. CDR1 is SEHNR, CDR2 FQNEAQ, per germline (reference sequence). The CDR3 totals 16 residues. V gave up 3 bases and J gave up 2 bases; unmatched junction bases: 8. The CDR3, as DNA: TGTGCCAGCAGCTTCCTCTCCGGGACAGCCACAGATACGCAGTATTTT. This encodes CASSFLSGTATDTQYF.

The V gene is TRBV5-1, the J gene TRBJ1-5, with D possibly TRBD1 on 6 matching bases. V lost 1 base, J lost 5 bases, and 13 bases lay in between. From germline, CDR1 is SGHRS and CDR2 YFSETQ. This CDR3 comprises 15 residues. CDR3 in amino acids: CASSLSGGEDQPQHF. The DNA for the CDR3 is TGCGCCAGCAGCTTGTCCGGGGGCGAGGATCAGCCCCAGCATTTT. The full variable domain, in which reference TRBV5-1 and TRBJ1-5 provide the parts outside the CDR3, is KAGVTQTPRYLIKTRGQQVTLSCSPISGHRSVSWYQQTPGQGLQFLFEYFSETQRNKGNFPGRFSGRQFSNSRSEMNVSTLELGDSALYLCASSLSGGEDQPQHFGDGTRLSIL.

This chain joins TRBV15 and TRBJ2-1, with 13 nucleotides matching TRBD2. CDR1 LNHNV and CDR2 YYDKDF come from the germline V gene (reference sequence). The V segment lost 1 base and the J segment 1 base; nucleotides outside the gene matches: 13. The CDR3 length is 21 residues. The CDR3 DNA reads as TGTGCCACCAGCAGAGGGTTCAGGACTAGCGGGAGACGTCGTTCCTACAATGAGCAGTTCTTC. Amino acid sequence: CATSRGFRTSGRRRSYNEQFF.

J is TRBJ1-5 and V is TRBV27; D is perhaps TRBD1 (6 bases). The CDR3 has 15 residues. Germline CDR1 MNHEY, CDR2 SMNVEV (reference sequence). V dropped 6 bases and J dropped 2 bases, with 14 bases sitting between them. CDR3 amino acids: CASSLGGEGNQPQHF. As DNA, the CDR3 is TGTGCCAGCAGCCTAGGGGGGGAGGGCAATCAGCCCCAGCATTTT.

In DNA, the CDR3 is TGTGCCAGCAGTCCCCCGGCCACTGGAAACACCATATATTTT. This codes for CASSPPATGNTIYF. The genes are TRBV28 and TRBJ1-3, with unresolved D. V was pared by 5 bases and J by 2 bases, with 10 bases between. Looked up from germline, CDR1 is MDHEN and CDR2 is SYDVKM. The CDR3 runs 14 residues.

As for this clone: Relative to the germline gene, one junction end is altered; a read error may explain this. The same CDR3 is also encoded by other DNA sequences in this sample. The V call is TRBV28, the J call TRBJ2-4; 8 nucleotides align to TRBD1. Germline CDR1 MDHEN, CDR2 SYDVKM. This CDR3 is 16 amino acids long. CDR3 coding DNA: TGTGCCAGCAGTTTATTCGGACAGGGCGCCAAGAACATTCAGTACTTC. It is translated as CASSLFGQGAKNIQYF. Filled out from reference TRBV28 and TRBJ2-4, the complete variable domain reads DVKVTQSSRYLVKRTGEKVFLECVQDMDHENMFWYRQDPGLGLRLIYFSYDVKMKEKGDIPEGYSVSREKKERFSLILESASTNQTSMYLCASSLFGQGAKNIQYFGAGTRLSVL.